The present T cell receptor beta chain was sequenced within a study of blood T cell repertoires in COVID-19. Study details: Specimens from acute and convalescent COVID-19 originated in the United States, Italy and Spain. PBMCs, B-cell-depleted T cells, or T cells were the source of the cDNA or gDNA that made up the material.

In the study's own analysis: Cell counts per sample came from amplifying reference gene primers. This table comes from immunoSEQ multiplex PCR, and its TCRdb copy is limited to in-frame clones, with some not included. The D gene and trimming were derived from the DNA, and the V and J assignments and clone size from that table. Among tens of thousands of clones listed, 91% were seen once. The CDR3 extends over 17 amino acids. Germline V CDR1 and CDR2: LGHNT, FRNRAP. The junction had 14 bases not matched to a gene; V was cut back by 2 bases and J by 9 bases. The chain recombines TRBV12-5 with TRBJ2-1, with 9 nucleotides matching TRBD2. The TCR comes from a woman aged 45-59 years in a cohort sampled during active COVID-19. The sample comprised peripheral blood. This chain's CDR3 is CASGLSTTSGAPSEQFF. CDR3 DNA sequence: TGTGCTAGTGGTTTGTCAACGACTAGCGGAGCCCCCAGTGAGCAGTTCTTC.